This T cell receptor (beta chain) was captured by sequencing in a study of radiation and T cells in renal cell carcinoma. Regarding time point: baseline pretreatment blood. Treatment of the sample: 15 Gy SBRT to primary tumor, nephrectomy 4 weeks later. Serial blood draws occurred at baseline and 2 and 4 weeks post-SBRT. General study results and limits: No pretreatment tumor biopsies were available for baseline clonotypes.

In its sample, this clone was seen a few times. Its matching antigen is unknown. The data were produced by immunoSEQ multiplex PCR, yet TCRdb's version contains in-frame clones alone and is incomplete. The sample lists 150,000 or so clones, roughly 90% occurring once. The specimen was blood, collected from a patient whose treatment included radiotherapy and nephrectomy. The source is a woman in her 70s with renal cell carcinoma.

In DNA form, the CDR3 reads TGTGCCAGTAGTATTCGGCAGGGGGAGCTGTTTTTT. As protein: CASSIRQGELFF. The chain employs TRBV19 and TRBJ2-2; D unresolved. V gave up 3 bases and J gave up 8 bases, with 7 bases separating them. Germline CDR1 and CDR2: LNHDA and SQIVND (reference sequence). The CDR3 totals 12 residues.